These 16 T cell receptor beta chains originate from one sample sequenced in a study of blood T cell repertoires in COVID-19. This table comes from immunoSEQ multiplex PCR, and its TCRdb copy is limited to in-frame clones, with some not included. The sample has about 140,000 clones, around 89% seen once. The sample comprised peripheral blood. The receptors here all came from a human donor in a cohort sampled during active COVID-19.

J is TRBJ2-2 and V is TRBV18; D call uncertain. Between the trimmed V and J ends, which lost 2 bases and 6 bases, there was a span of 19 bases. Germline V CDR1 and CDR2: KGHSH, LQKENI. CDR3 size: 17 residues. Written as DNA, the CDR3 is TGTGCCAGCTCACCAAAGGTATCCGGGTGGAGCGCCGGGGAGCTGTTTTTT. This codes for CASSPKVSGWSAGELFF.

This chain connects TRBV4-2 to TRBJ1-5, with 8 bases lining up with TRBD1. Germline V gene lookup returns CDR1 LGHNA and CDR2 YNFKEQ. This CDR3 spans 15 amino acids. Trimming took 3 bases from V and 4 from J; bases not matched to a gene: 5. The CDR3 DNA reads as TGTGCCAGCAGCCACGTAGGACAGGGAAATCAGCCCCAGCATTTT. Protein: CASSHVGQGNQPQHF.

The rearrangement joins TRBV6-2 or TRBV6-3 to TRBJ2-3; D unclear. The V end was cut by 5 bases, the J end by 1 base, with 7 bases between. The germline V gene has CDR1 MNHEY and CDR2 SVGEGT. The CDR3 runs 13 residues. The CDR3 DNA follows: TGTGCCAGCAGTGCTCGGGGCACAGATACGCAGTATTTT. Its translation: CASSARGTDTQYF.

The genes are TRBV2 and TRBJ1-6; D is possibly TRBD1 (5 bases). Looked up from germline, CDR1 is SNHLY and CDR2 is FYNNEI. The CDR3 sequence is 15 residues long. Trimming removed 6 bases from V and 5 bases from J, with 14 bases in between. The CDR3 DNA follows: TGTGCCAGCAGCGGAAGACAGACCAATAATTCACCCCTCCACTTT. The encoded protein is CASSGRQTNNSPLHF. Variable domain in full (rest from reference TRBV2 and TRBJ1-6): EPEVTQTPSHQVTQMGQEVILRCVPISNHLYFYWYRQILGQKVEFLVSFYNNEISEKSEIFDDQFSVERPDGSNFTLKIRSTKLEDSAMYFCASSGRQTNNSPLHFGNGTRLTVT.

The CDR3 spells CASSLAVRVVEAFF. CDR3 DNA: TGTGCCAGCAGCTTAGCCGTGAGGGTTGTCGAAGCTTTCTTT. The rearrangement links TRBV7-9 to TRBJ1-1; the D is unclear. The V and J ends lost 0 bases and 8 bases respectively, with 13 bases between them. CDR3 length: 14 residues. The germline V gene has CDR1 SEHNR and CDR2 FQNEAQ (reference sequence). Supplemented by reference TRBV7-9 and TRBJ1-1, the full variable domain reads DTGVSQNPRHKITKRGQNVTFRCDPISEHNRLYWYRQTLGQGPEFLTYFQNEAQLEKSRLLSDRFSAERPKGSFSTLEIQRTEQGDSAMYLCASSLAVRVVEAFFGQGTRLTVV.

The V call is TRBV5-4, the J call TRBJ2-3; 8 nucleotides match TRBD2. J lost 5 bases, V lost 0 bases, and 8 bases had no gene match. Germline lookup yields CDR1 SGHNT and CDR2 YYREEE (reference sequence). This CDR3 region has 16 residues. CDR3 nucleotides: TGTGCCAGCAGCTTGGAGGGCGGGGGGCTCTTAGATACGCAGTATTTT. Encoded protein: CASSLEGGGLLDTQYF.

The V gene is TRBV9, the J gene TRBJ2-3; TRBD2 is a possible D gene (5 bases). Germline CDR1 and CDR2: SGDLS and YYNGEE. Trimming removed 0 bases from V and 6 bases from J, with 23 bases in between. The CDR3 contains 18 residues. The CDR3 region has the DNA TGTGCCAGCAGCGTAGTTGGGCTGAGCGGAACTTCCCTCGATACGCAGTATTTT. It specifies CASSVVGLSGTSLDTQYF.

V gene TRBV5-4 combines with J gene TRBJ1-2, with a tentative D call TRBD1 (6 bases). CDR1 and CDR2 (germline): SGHNT, YYREEE (reference sequence). CDR3 length: 15 amino acids. Trimming took 4 bases from V and 4 from J, leaving 17 bases between them. The CDR3 is CASSDPDSLLYGYTF. The CDR3 nucleotides read TGTGCCAGCAGCGACCCGGACAGCCTCCTCTATGGCTACACCTTC.

The chain couples TRBV7-9 to TRBJ1-3; maybe TRBD1 (6 bases). Germline V CDR1 and CDR2: SEHNR, FQNEAQ (reference sequence). Between the trimmed V and J ends, which lost 2 bases and 0 bases, there was a span of 14 bases. This CDR3 is built from 17 residues. The CDR3 DNA sequence: TGTGCCAGCAGCTTAAGTCCAGGGGAAGGCTCTGGAAACACCATATATTTT. Translating gives CASSLSPGEGSGNTIYF. The full variable domain, rest sourced from reference TRBV7-9 and TRBJ1-3, is DTGVSQNPRHKITKRGQNVTFRCDPISEHNRLYWYRQTLGQGPEFLTYFQNEAQLEKSRLLSDRFSAERPKGSFSTLEIQRTEQGDSAMYLCASSLSPGEGSGNTIYFGEGSWLTVV.

For the CDR3, the DNA is TGTGCCAGCAGCTTGTCACCCTCCAAGGGAGTTCGGAACACCGGGGAGCTGTTTTTT. It codes for CASSLSPSKGVRNTGELFF. This chain links TRBV5-8 with TRBJ2-2; D is perhaps TRBD2 (5 bases). The CDR3 loop spans 19 amino acids. Germline loops: CDR1 SGHTS, CDR2 YDEGEE. V lost 1 base and J 1 base, leaving 20 bases between the germline ends. The variable domain in full, with the rest retrieved from reference TRBV5-8 and TRBJ2-2, is EAGVTQSPTHLIKTRGQQATLRCSPISGHTSVYWYQQALGLGLQFLLWYDEGEERNRGNFPPRFSGRQFPNYSSELNVNALELEDSALYLCASSLSPSKGVRNTGELFFGEGSRLTVL.

This rearrangement joins TRBV7-9 to TRBJ2-7, with 11 positions matching TRBD1. Trimming at V came to 6 bases and at J to 4 bases, leaving 11 bases not matched to a gene. CDR3 size: 16 residues. Germline V gene lookup returns CDR1 SEHNR and CDR2 FQNEAQ (reference sequence). In DNA, the CDR3 is TGTGCCAGCAGTTCCGGTGGGACAGGGGGGTTGTACGAGCAGTACTTC. As protein: CASSSGGTGGLYEQYF. The full variable domain, rest sourced from reference TRBV7-9 and TRBJ2-7, is DTGVSQNPRHKITKRGQNVTFRCDPISEHNRLYWYRQTLGQGPEFLTYFQNEAQLEKSRLLSDRFSAERPKGSFSTLEIQRTEQGDSAMYLCASSSGGTGGLYEQYFGPGTRLTVT.

The chain recombines TRBV3-1 (or the pseudogene TRBV3-2) with TRBJ1-1, with 7 bases identical to TRBD1. The CDR3 contains 15 residues. Losses at the gene ends were 4 bases for V and 1 base for J; bases not matched to a gene: 6. Germline CDR1 LGHDT, CDR2 YNNKEL (reference sequence). CDR3 loop: CASSLLGTANTEAFF. In DNA form, the CDR3 reads TGTGCCAGCAGCCTCTTAGGGACAGCGAACACTGAAGCTTTCTTT.

The chain carries TRBV24-1 and TRBJ2-7, with TRBD1 identical over 8 bases. Germline V gene lookup returns CDR1 KGHDR and CDR2 SFDVKD. This CDR3 region has 14 residues. With 4 bases clipped from V and 3 bases from J, the junction kept 4 bases outside the gene matches. CDR3 in amino acids: CATSDPGTGYEQYF. For the CDR3, the DNA is TGTGCCACCAGTGACCCCGGGACAGGCTACGAGCAGTACTTC.

The chain combines TRBV2 with TRBJ2-3; D gene ambiguous. V was pared by 8 bases and J by 4 bases, with 13 bases between. The CDR3 is made up of 13 amino acids. The germline CDR1 and CDR2 sequences are SNHLY and FYNNEI. In nucleotides, the CDR3 is TGTGCCAGCCATAAGAGGTTCGCAGATACGCAGTATTTT. This codes for CASHKRFADTQYF.

This chain's CDR3 is CASSQTGGLTGELFF. Written as DNA, the CDR3 is TGTGCCAGCAGCCAAACGGGGGGGCTCACCGGGGAGCTGTTTTTT. This chain uses TRBV7-3 with TRBJ2-2, with TRBD2 matching over 8 bases. V lost 5 bases, J lost 4 bases, and 6 bases stayed unmatched. This CDR3 region has 15 residues. From germline, CDR1 is SGHTA and CDR2 FQGTGA. The full variable domain, rest sourced from reference TRBV7-3 and TRBJ2-2, is GAGVSQTPSNKVTEKGKYVELRCDPISGHTALYWYRQSLGQGPEFLIYFQGTGAADDSGLPNDRFFAVRPEGSVSTLKIQRTERGDSAVYLCASSQTGGLTGELFFGEGSRLTVL.

The chain joins TRBV3-1 (or the pseudogene TRBV3-2) to TRBJ2-7; maybe TRBD2 (6 bases). The CDR3 totals 16 residues. Germline-derived CDR1 and CDR2 are LGHDT and YNNKEL (reference sequence). Deletions cut 0 bases from V and 7 bases from J, with 19 bases between. DNA of the CDR3: TGTGCCAGCAGCCAAGATTCGGGACCCCCCGCGGGAGAGCAGTACTTC. Its protein is CASSQDSGPPAGEQYF.